Given below is one TCR beta chain in context. The data derive from a study of T cells after posttransplantation cyclophosphamide. Only in-frame clones appear in the TCRdb table, and some are missing; sequencing was by immunoSEQ multiplex PCR. The profile shows tens of thousands of clones, about 76% of them singletons. CDR1 and CDR2 from the germline V gene are SGDLS and YYNGEE. Trimming cost V 3 bases and J 5 bases, with 20 bases left between them. This CDR3 spans 16 amino acids. The sequenced sample consisted of memory CD4+ T cells sorted from PBMCs. The receptor was isolated from a woman between 55 and 75 years old in good health, CMV-negative, and a related stem cell transplant donor. V gene TRBV9 combines with J gene TRBJ2-5; the D gene is possibly TRBD2 (5 bases). The CDR3 DNA reads as TGTGCCAGCAGCGCGTCCGGGAATCTAAGGCTGGAGACCCAGTACTTC. It yields the protein CASSASGNLRLETQYF.